The entry that follows covers one T cell receptor (beta chain) sequence. Trimming took 4 bases from V and 3 from J; bases not matched to a gene: 9. The CDR3 contains 17 residues. CDR1 is SEHNR and CDR2 is FQNEAQ in the germline V gene (reference sequence). Random hexamers were used to reverse transcribe the RNA input (about 0.5 to 1 ug). TCRdb re-analysed the immunoSEQ multiplex PCR reads in MiXCR, keeping a single row per CDR3 protein. The sample lists roughly 120,000 distinct CDR3 sequences, approximately 93% occurring once. The sample originates from a study of CD8 T cells in Susac syndrome. Negative isolation yielded the CD8+ and CD4+ T cells, while FACS enriched the TEMRA cells.

The J gene is TRBJ2-2, the V gene TRBV7-9; the match to TRBD1 covers 9 bases. The sequenced sample consisted of CD8+ T cells from PBMCs. The clonotype originates from a human donor with multiple sclerosis. The CDR3 loop is CASSSPRDRVDTGELFF. DNA for the CDR3: TGTGCCAGCAGCTCCCCCCGGGACAGGGTTGACACCGGGGAGCTGTTTTTT.